A selection of T cell receptor beta chains follows, all from one sample in a study of CD8 T cells in Susac syndrome. TCRdb reprocessed the immunoSEQ multiplex PCR reads with MiXCR, giving one entry per CDR3 protein. The data contain 190,000 or so distinct CDR3 sequences, around 95% of them singletons. The sequenced sample consisted of CD4+ T cells from PBMCs. Receptors were obtained from a human donor with multiple sclerosis. Both conserved end residues are part of each CDR3. Fields, in order: CDR3 protein, D gene, V gene, J gene. D genes are given only for firm matches.

CASSPTGATEAFF	TRBD1	TRBV7-9	TRBJ1-1
CASSLSTASWGSPLHF	NA	TRBV27	TRBJ1-6
CSARPANGANVLTF	NA	TRBV20-1	TRBJ2-6
CASSVVRNTGELFF	NA	TRBV9	TRBJ2-2
CAWSVSAGDQPQHF	NA	TRBV30	TRBJ1-5
CASSQYYGYTF	NA	TRBV3-1	TRBJ1-2
CASLKTGGRETQYF	TRBD1	TRBV7-6	TRBJ2-5
CASTTGNYGYTF	NA	TRBV19	TRBJ1-2
CSAPQGANVLTF	NA	TRBV20-1	TRBJ2-6
CSARERGRALGETQYF	NA	TRBV20-1	TRBJ2-5
CSAPTSGGNEQFF	TRBD2	TRBV20-1	TRBJ2-1
CASSRSGGLKGTGELFF	TRBD2	TRBV4-2	TRBJ2-2
CASSRGRGFRRGEQYF	NA	TRBV12-3/TRBV12-4	TRBJ2-7
CASSPSLAVSTDTQYF	TRBD2	TRBV3-1	TRBJ2-3
CAWSVLGAPNYGYTF	NA	TRBV30	TRBJ1-2
CASSPAWRGSLNTDTQYF	TRBD2	TRBV6-1	TRBJ2-3
CSASDRLVAFF	NA	TRBV20-1	TRBJ1-1
CTVGEDRNSPLHF	NA	TRBV30	TRBJ1-6
CASSSPGVHHEQFF	NA	TRBV7-2	TRBJ2-1
CSVPQASGVNYNEQFF	TRBD2	TRBV29-1	TRBJ2-1
CSASTSGGAGEQFF	TRBD2	TRBV29-1	TRBJ2-1
CASSQQGAGRSPLHF	TRBD1	TRBV3-1	TRBJ1-6
CATTAGPNEQFF	NA	TRBV2	TRBJ2-1
CSARATGSGNTIYF	TRBD1	TRBV20-1	TRBJ1-3
CASRARGLTSGYTF	TRBD1	TRBV2	TRBJ1-2
CASGARDSDQPQHF	TRBD1	TRBV6-5	TRBJ1-5
CASSLYQNTEAFF	NA	TRBV7-3	TRBJ1-1
CASSLEFRTQYF	NA	TRBV5-1	TRBJ2-5
CASSLGGLPVSPLHF	NA	TRBV11-2	TRBJ1-6
CASRGRNTEAFF	NA	TRBV5-1	TRBJ1-1
CASAAEDSPLHF	NA	TRBV5-1	TRBJ1-6
CATSRDASGSLIETQYF	TRBD2	TRBV15	TRBJ2-5
CSARQRSSYEQYF	NA	TRBV20-1	TRBJ2-7
CASRWEGLDAGELFF	TRBD2	TRBV3-1	TRBJ2-2
CAISLSRDRGETQYF	TRBD1	TRBV10-3	TRBJ2-5
CASSLDGETQYF	NA	TRBV5-4	TRBJ2-5
CASSLGLAAYGYTF	NA	TRBV5-1	TRBJ1-2
CSALTGGPNTEAFF	NA	TRBV29-1	TRBJ1-1
CASSLDHRGEKLFF	TRBD1	TRBV5-1	TRBJ1-4
CSAMDRQETQYF	TRBD1	TRBV20-1	TRBJ2-5
CATSGVGYTEAFF	NA	TRBV15	TRBJ1-1
CASSQWSSPETQYF	NA	TRBV4-1	TRBJ2-5
CSGTSGGANEQFF	TRBD2	TRBV20-1	TRBJ2-1